The present T cell receptor beta chain was sequenced within a study of T cell responses to AZD1222 COVID-19 vaccine. Overall study: Pooled in the analysis were second doses at about 4 or about 12 weeks.

Findings of the study overall: At baseline, just a handful of AZD1222 recipients tested seropositive. Repertoire collection took place solely once the T cell response had peaked.

A word on this clone: The antigen remains unidentified.

Sequenced by immunoSEQ multiplex PCR; TCRdb stores in-frame clones only, minus some. The profile covers some 100,000 clones, with 86% appearing a single time and 1.4% taken by the ten largest. Source: peripheral blood, taken on day 0 of AZD1222 vaccination. This receptor was obtained from an adult in good health.

CDR3 loop: CASSYSVGGSNQPQHF. CDR3 DNA sequence: TGTGCCAGCAGTTACTCAGTAGGAGGTAGCAATCAGCCCCAGCATTTT. The V gene is TRBV6-2 or TRBV6-3, the J gene TRBJ1-5, with D unresolved. This CDR3 contains 16 residues. Germline loops: CDR1 MNHEY, CDR2 SVGEGT. Deletions cut 0 bases from V and 0 bases from J, with 9 bases between.